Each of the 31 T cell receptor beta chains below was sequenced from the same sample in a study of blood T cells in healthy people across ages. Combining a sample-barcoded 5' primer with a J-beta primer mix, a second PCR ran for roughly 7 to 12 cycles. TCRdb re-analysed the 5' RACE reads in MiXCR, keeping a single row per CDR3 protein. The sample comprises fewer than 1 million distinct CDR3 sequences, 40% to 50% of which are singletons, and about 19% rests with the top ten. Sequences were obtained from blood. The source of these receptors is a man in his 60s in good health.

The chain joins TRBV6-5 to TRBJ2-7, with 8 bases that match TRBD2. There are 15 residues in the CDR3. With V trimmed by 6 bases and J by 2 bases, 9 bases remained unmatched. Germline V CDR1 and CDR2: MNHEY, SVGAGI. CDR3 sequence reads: CASSSPWRGAYEQYF. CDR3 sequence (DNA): TGTGCCAGCAGCTCCCCGTGGCGGGGGGCCTACGAGCAGTACTTC.

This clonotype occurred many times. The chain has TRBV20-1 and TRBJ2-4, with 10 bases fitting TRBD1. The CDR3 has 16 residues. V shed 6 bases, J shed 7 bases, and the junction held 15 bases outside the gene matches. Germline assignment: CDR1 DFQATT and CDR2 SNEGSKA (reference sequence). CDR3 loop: CSAPTGTGAGVNIQYF. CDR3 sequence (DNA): TGCAGTGCGCCTACCGGGACAGGGGCGGGGGTCAACATTCAGTACTTC.

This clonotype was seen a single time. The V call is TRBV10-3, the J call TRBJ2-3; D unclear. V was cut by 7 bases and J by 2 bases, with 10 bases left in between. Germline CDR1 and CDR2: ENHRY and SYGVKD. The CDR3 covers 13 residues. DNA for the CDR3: TGTGCCATCACCACCGAAAACACAGATACGCAGTATTTT. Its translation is CAITTENTDTQYF.

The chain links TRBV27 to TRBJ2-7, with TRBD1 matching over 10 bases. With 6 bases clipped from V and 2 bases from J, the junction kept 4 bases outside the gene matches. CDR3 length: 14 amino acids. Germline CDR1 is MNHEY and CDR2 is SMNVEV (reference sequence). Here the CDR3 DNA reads TGTGCCAGCAGGGGACAGGGGATAACCTACGAGCAGTACTTC. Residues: CASRGQGITYEQYF.

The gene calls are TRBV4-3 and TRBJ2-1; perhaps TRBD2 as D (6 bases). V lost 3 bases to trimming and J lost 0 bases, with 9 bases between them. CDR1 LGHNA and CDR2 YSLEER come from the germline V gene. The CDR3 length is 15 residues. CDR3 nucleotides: TGCGCCAGCAGCCAGGACTATACCTCCTACAATGAGCAGTTCTTC. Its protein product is CASSQDYTSYNEQFF.

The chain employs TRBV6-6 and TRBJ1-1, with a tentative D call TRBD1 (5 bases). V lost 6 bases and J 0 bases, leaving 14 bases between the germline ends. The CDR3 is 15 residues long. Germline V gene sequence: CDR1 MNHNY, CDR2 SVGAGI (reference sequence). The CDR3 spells CASSRADSLNTEAFF. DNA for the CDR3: TGTGCCAGCAGCAGAGCTGACAGCCTGAACACTGAAGCTTTCTTT.

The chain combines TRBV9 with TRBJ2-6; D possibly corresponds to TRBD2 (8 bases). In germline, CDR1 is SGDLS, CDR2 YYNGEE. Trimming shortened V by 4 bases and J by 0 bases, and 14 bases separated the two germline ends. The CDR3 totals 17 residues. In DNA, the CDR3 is TGTGCCAGCAGCATTAGCGGGGACAGCTCTGGGGCCAACGTCCTGACTTTC. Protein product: CASSISGDSSGANVLTF.

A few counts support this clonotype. CDR3 nucleotide sequence: TGTGCCAGCAGCCCCGACAGACCGACCTCCTACGAGCAGTACTTC. It codes for CASSPDRPTSYEQYF. The genes are TRBV11-2 and TRBJ2-7; D is perhaps TRBD1 (5 bases). The V end was cut by 5 bases, the J end by 0 bases, with 14 bases between. The germline V gene has CDR1 SGHAT and CDR2 FQNNGV. The CDR3 spans 15 residues. The whole variable domain, remainder taken from reference TRBV11-2 and TRBJ2-7, is EAGVAQSPRYKIIEKRQSVAFWCNPISGHATLYWYQQILGQGPKLLIQFQNNGVVDDSQLPKDRFSAERLKGVDSTLKIQPAKLEDSAVYLCASSPDRPTSYEQYFGPGTRLTVT.

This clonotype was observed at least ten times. CDR3 amino acids: CSVGTGILYEQYF. CDR3 nucleotide sequence: TGCAGCGTAGGGACAGGTATTCTCTACGAGCAGTACTTC. This sequence joins TRBV29-1 and TRBJ2-7, with 8 bases lining up with TRBD1. Germline V gene lookup returns CDR1 SQVTM and CDR2 ANQGSEA. The CDR3 sequence is 13 residues long. V lost 6 bases, J lost 3 bases, and 7 bases stayed unmatched.

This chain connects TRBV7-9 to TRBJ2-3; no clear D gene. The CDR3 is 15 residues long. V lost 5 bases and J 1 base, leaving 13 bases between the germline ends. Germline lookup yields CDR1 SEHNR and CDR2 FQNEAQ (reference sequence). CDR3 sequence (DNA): TGTGCCAGCAGCGGGTACGAGCCCGGCACAGATACGCAGTATTTT. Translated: CASSGYEPGTDTQYF.

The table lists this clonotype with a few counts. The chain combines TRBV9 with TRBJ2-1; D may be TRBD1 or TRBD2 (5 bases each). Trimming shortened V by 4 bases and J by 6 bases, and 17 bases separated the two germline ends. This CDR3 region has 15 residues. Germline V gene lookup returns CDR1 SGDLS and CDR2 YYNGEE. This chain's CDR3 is CASSSRGGGPNEQFF. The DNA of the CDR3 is TGTGCCAGCAGCTCCCGGGGTGGGGGACCCAATGAGCAGTTCTTC.

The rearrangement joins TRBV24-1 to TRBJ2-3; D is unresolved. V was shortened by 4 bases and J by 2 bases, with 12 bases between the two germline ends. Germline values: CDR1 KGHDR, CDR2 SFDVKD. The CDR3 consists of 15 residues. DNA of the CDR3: TGTGCCACCAGTGACCCCCTTATGCCCACAGATACGCAGTATTTT. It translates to CATSDPLMPTDTQYF.

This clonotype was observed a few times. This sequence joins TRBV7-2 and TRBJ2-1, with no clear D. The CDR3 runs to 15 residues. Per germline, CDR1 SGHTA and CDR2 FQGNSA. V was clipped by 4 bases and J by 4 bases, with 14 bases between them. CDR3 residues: CASSSYIAPYNEQFF. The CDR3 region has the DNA TGTGCCAGCAGCTCCTACATCGCTCCGTACAATGAGCAGTTCTTC.

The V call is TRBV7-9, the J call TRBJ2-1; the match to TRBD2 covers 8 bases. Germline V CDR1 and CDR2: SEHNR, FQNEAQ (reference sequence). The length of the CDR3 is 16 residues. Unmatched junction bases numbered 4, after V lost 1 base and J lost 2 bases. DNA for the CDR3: TGTGCCAGCAGCTTAGGGGAAGCGGGGGCCTACAATGAGCAGTTCTTC. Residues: CASSLGEAGAYNEQFF. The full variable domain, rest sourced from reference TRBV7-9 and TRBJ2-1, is DTGVSQNPRHKITKRGQNVTFRCDPISEHNRLYWYRQTLGQGPEFLTYFQNEAQLEKSRLLSDRFSAERPKGSFSTLEIQRTEQGDSAMYLCASSLGEAGAYNEQFFGPGTRLTVL.

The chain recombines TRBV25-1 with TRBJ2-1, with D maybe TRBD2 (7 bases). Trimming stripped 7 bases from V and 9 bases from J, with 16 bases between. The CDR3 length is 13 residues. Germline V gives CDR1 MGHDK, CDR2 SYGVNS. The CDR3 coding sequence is TGTGCCAGCACCCTAGGGGGGGTCTTTGAGCAGTTCTTC. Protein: CASTLGGVFEQFF. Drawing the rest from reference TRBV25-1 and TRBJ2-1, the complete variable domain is EADIYQTPRYLVIGTGKKITLECSQTMGHDKMYWYQQDPGMELHLIHYSYGVNSTEKGDLSSESTVSRIRTEHFPLTLESARPSHTSQYLCASTLGGVFEQFFGPGTRLTVL.

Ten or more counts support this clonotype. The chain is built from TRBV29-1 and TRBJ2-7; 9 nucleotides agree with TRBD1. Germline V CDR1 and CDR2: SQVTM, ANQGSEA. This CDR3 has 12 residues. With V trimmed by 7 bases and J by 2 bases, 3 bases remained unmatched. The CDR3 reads CSAGTGTYEQYF. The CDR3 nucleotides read TGCAGCGCCGGGACAGGGACCTACGAGCAGTACTTC.

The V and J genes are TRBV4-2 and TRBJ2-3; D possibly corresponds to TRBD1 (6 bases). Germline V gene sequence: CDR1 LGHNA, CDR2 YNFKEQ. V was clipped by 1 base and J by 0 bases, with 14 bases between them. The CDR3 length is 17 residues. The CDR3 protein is CASSQVRGGESTDTQYF. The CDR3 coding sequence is TGTGCCAGCAGCCAAGTTCGAGGGGGAGAGAGCACAGATACGCAGTATTTT.

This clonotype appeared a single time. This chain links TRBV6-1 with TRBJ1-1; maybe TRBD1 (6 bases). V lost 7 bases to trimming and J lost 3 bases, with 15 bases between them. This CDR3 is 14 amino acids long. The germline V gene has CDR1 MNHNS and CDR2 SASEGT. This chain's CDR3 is CASKQGGFDTEAFF. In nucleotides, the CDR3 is TGTGCCAGCAAACAGGGTGGGTTTGACACTGAAGCTTTCTTT.

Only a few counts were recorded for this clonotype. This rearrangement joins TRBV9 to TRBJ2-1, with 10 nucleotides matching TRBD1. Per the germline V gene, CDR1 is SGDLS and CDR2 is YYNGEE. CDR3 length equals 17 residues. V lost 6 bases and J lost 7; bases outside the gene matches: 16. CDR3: CASNPRGGQGSFNEQFF. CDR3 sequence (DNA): TGTGCCAGCAACCCCAGGGGGGGACAGGGGTCATTTAATGAGCAGTTCTTC. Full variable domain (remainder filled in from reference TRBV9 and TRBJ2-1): DSGVTQTPKHLITATGQRVTLRCSPRSGDLSVYWYQQSLDQGLQFLIQYYNGEERAKGNILERFSAQQFPDLHSELNLSSLELGDSALYFCASNPRGGQGSFNEQFFGPGTRLTVL.

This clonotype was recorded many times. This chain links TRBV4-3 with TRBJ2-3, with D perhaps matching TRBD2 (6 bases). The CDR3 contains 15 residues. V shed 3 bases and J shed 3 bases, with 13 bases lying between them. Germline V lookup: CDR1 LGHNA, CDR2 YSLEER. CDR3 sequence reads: CASSHAAGLTDTQYF. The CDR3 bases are TGCGCCAGCAGCCACGCCGCGGGGCTAACAGATACGCAGTATTTT.

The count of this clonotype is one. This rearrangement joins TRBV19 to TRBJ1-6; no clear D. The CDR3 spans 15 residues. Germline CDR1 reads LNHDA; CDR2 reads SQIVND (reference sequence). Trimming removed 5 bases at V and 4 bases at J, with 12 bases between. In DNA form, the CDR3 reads TGTGCCAGTAGTCCGCAGGCGGTATATAATTCACCCCTCCACTTT. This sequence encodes CASSPQAVYNSPLHF.

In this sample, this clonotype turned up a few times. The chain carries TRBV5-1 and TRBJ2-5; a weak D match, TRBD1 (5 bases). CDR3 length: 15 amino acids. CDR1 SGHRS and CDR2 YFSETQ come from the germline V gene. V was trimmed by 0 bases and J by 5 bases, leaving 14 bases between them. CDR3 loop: CASSLGRVWGETQYF. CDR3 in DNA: TGCGCCAGCAGCTTGGGGAGAGTCTGGGGCGAGACCCAGTACTTC.

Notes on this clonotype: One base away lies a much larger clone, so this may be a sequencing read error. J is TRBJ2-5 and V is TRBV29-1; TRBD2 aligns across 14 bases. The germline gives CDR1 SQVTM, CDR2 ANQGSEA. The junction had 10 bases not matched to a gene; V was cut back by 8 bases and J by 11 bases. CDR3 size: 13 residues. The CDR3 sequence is CSFGTSGGDEQYF. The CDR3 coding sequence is TGCAGCTTTGGGACTAGCGGGGGTGATGAGCAGTACTTC.

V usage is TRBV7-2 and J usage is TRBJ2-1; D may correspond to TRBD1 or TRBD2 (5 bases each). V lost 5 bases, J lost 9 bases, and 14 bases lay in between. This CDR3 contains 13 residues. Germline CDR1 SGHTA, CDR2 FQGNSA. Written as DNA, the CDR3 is TGTGCCAGCAGCAAGGGACGGGACGGTGAGCAGTTCTTC. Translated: CASSKGRDGEQFF.

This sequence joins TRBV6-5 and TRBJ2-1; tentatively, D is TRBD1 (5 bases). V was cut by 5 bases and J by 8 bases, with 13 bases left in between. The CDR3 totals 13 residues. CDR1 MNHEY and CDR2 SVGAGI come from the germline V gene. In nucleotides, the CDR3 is TGTGCCAGCAGTCCGACAGTCAGCTATGAGCAGTTCTTC. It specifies CASSPTVSYEQFF.

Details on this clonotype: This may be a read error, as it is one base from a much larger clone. The CDR3 here is CASSSPGLSSYERYF. In DNA, the CDR3 is TGTGCCAGCAGTTCTCCGGGACTGAGCTCCTACGAGCGGTACTTC. The rearrangement links TRBV28 to TRBJ2-7; a weak D match, TRBD2 (6 bases). This CDR3 contains 15 residues. Germline V gene lookup returns CDR1 MDHEN and CDR2 SYDVKM.

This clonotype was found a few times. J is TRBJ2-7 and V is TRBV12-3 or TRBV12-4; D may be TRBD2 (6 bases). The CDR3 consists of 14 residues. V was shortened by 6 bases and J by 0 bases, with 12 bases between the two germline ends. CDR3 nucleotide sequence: TGTGCCAGCAGGGAGACTAGTCGCTCCTACGAGCAGTACTTC. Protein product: CASRETSRSYEQYF.

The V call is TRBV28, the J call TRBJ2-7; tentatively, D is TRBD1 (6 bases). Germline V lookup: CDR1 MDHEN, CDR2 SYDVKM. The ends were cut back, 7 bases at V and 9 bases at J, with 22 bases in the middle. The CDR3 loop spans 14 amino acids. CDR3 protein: CASKATGSSLWQYF. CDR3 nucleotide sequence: TGTGCCAGCAAGGCAACAGGGAGCAGTTTGTGGCAGTACTTC. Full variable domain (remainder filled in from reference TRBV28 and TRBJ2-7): DVKVTQSSRYLVKRTGEKVFLECVQDMDHENMFWYRQDPGLGLRLIYFSYDVKMKEKGDIPEGYSVSREKKERFSLILESASTNQTSMYLCASKATGSSLWQYFGPGTRLTVT.

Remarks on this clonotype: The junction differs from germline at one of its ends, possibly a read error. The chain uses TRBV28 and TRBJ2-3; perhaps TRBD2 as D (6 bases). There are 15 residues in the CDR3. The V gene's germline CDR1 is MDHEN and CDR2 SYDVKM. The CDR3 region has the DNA TGTGCCAGCAGTTTACGCGGAGGGTACACAGATACGCGGTATTTT. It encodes CASSLRGGYTDTRYF.

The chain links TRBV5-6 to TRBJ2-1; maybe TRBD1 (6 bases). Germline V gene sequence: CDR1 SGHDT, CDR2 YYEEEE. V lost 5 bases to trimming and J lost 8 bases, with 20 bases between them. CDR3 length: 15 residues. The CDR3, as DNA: TGTGCCAGCAGGCATGTGTGGGACAATCGCCATGAGCAGTTCTTC. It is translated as CASRHVWDNRHEQFF.

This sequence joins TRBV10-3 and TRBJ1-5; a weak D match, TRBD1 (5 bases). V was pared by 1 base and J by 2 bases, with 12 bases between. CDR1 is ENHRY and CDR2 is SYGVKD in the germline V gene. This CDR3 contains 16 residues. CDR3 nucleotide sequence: TGTGCCATCAGTGAGTTAGGGGCCTCGGGCAATCAGCCCCAGCATTTT. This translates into CAISELGASGNQPQHF.